Below, 18 T cell receptor beta chains from the same sample are listed, as sequenced in a study of T-cell memory formation after mild COVID-19 (dated by TCRdb to the early 2020s). Preparation of the library involved 5' RACE. The listed sequencing device is Illumina NovaSeq 6000. In-frame beta chains were kept once TCRdb had trimmed the public reads at Q25 with fastp and called clones with MiXCR. Rows are combined by CDR3 protein, so each entry shows the most common genes and DNA. The sample profile shows roughly 200,000 distinct CDR3 sequences; roughly 23% of them were found once. The ten largest clones capture under 30% of the sample. Sequenced sample: PBMCs or a T cell subset sorted from them (not recorded which). These receptors all stem from an adult woman who had mild COVID-19 (a few samples of this study predate the infection). The sample titles of this study are shuffled in the database, so cell type and time point are left out; the donor was told from shared clones.

The rearrangement uses TRBV12-3 or TRBV12-4 and TRBJ1-2; TRBD1 aligns across 7 bases. The CDR3 sequence is 13 residues long. Losses at the gene ends were 5 bases for V and 4 bases for J; bases not matched to a gene: 4. In DNA form, the CDR3 reads TGTGCCAGCAGTCAGACAGGGAGCTATGGCTACACCTTC. Translation: CASSQTGSYGYTF.

Worth noting for this clonotype: One junction end does not reproduce the germline sequence, and a read error may be involved. The V gene is TRBV7-6, the J gene TRBJ1-2; 12 nucleotides align to TRBD1. CDR3 length: 15 amino acids. Germline lookup yields CDR1 SGHVS and CDR2 FNYEAQ. The CDR3 DNA sequence: TGTGCCAGCAGCCTAGCCGGGACAGGGGGCGAAGGCTACACCTTC. Encoded protein: CASSLAGTGGEGYTF.

The chain employs TRBV12-3 or TRBV12-4 and TRBJ1-1; D not resolved. V shed 3 bases and J shed 2 bases, with 10 bases lying between them. The CDR3 is 14 amino acids. CDR3 nucleotide sequence: TGTGCCAGCAGTTTGGTCACGGTTAACACTGAAGCTTTCTTT. Translation: CASSLVTVNTEAFF.

This clonotype was found many times. The V and J genes are TRBV9 and TRBJ2-2; D tentatively fits TRBD1 or TRBD2 (6 bases each). Trimming took 2 bases from V and 5 from J, leaving 19 bases between them. Germline CDR1 and CDR2: SGDLS and YYNGEE. The CDR3 spans 17 residues. The CDR3 sequence is CASSVAPEGGVTGELFF. In nucleotides, the CDR3 is TGTGCCAGCAGCGTCGCCCCTGAGGGGGGAGTAACCGGGGAGCTGTTTTTT.

This clonotype turned up a few times. The rearrangement joins TRBV12-3 or TRBV12-4 to TRBJ2-5; 7 bases are a match to TRBD2. J lost 10 bases, V lost 8 bases, and 13 bases had no gene match. The CDR3 length is 13 residues. CDR3 loop: CASWSGSKRGQYF. The CDR3 DNA reads as TGTGCCAGCTGGTCGGGGTCGAAGCGGGGCCAGTACTTC.

This clonotype was observed a few times. The chain links TRBV20-1 to TRBJ2-2, with D possibly matching TRBD1 (6 bases). Germline V CDR1 and CDR2: DFQATT, SNEGSKA (reference sequence). V was trimmed by 1 base and J by 4 bases, leaving 7 bases between them. This CDR3 comprises 13 residues. As DNA, the CDR3 is TGCAGTGCTAGAGCACAGGGCACCGGGGAGCTGTTTTTT. This sequence encodes CSARAQGTGELFF.

This clonotype was seen a handful of times. The CDR3 sequence is CASTNGQREFEQYF. The CDR3 DNA follows: TGTGCCAGCACCAATGGCCAGCGGGAGTTCGAGCAGTACTTC. The chain is built from TRBV7-9 and TRBJ2-7; 8 bases are shared with TRBD2. The CDR3 is 14 amino acids. Trimming at V came to 7 bases and at J to 6 bases, leaving 11 bases not matched to a gene. Germline V lookup: CDR1 SEHNR, CDR2 FQNEAQ (reference sequence). Complete variable domain (other parts from reference TRBV7-9 and TRBJ2-7): DTGVSQNPRHKITKRGQNVTFRCDPISEHNRLYWYRQTLGQGPEFLTYFQNEAQLEKSRLLSDRFSAERPKGSFSTLEIQRTEQGDSAMYLCASTNGQREFEQYFGPGTRLTVT.

CDR3 nucleotide sequence: TGCGCCAGCAGCCAAGTCGTCGTTACAGATACGCAGTATTTT. This codes for CASSQVVVTDTQYF. The chain has TRBV4-1 and TRBJ2-3; no firm D call. V was trimmed by 1 base and J by 3 bases, leaving 8 bases between them. Germline assignment: CDR1 MGHRA and CDR2 YSYEKL. This CDR3 comprises 14 residues.

Only a few counts were recorded for this clonotype. This chain joins TRBV7-8 and TRBJ2-3, with 12 bases matching TRBD2. The V segment lost 5 bases and the J segment 0 bases; nucleotides outside the gene matches: 3. Germline loops: CDR1 SGHVS, CDR2 FQNEAQ. The CDR3 spans 16 residues. Here the CDR3 reads CASSPGTSGSTDTQYF. CDR3 bases: TGTGCCAGCAGCCCGGGGACTAGCGGGAGCACAGATACGCAGTATTTT.

V is TRBV29-1 and J is TRBJ2-7, with a tentative D call TRBD1 (6 bases). The germline gives CDR1 SQVTM, CDR2 ANQGSEA. V shed 3 bases and J shed 2 bases, with 14 bases lying between them. This CDR3 contains 14 residues. The CDR3 sequence: CSVEYSGAPYEQYF. In nucleotides, the CDR3 is TGCAGCGTTGAGTATTCAGGGGCACCCTACGAGCAGTACTTC.

This clonotype appeared a few times. The chain employs TRBV7-8 and TRBJ1-5, with a tentative D call TRBD1 (5 bases). This CDR3 is 15 amino acids long. Germline V gene sequence: CDR1 SGHVS, CDR2 FQNEAQ. Trimming pared 1 base from V and 7 bases from J, leaving 14 bases between. Here the CDR3 reads CASSLEAGNLQPQHF. For the CDR3, the DNA is TGTGCCAGCAGCTTAGAGGCAGGGAATTTGCAGCCCCAGCATTTT.

The chain carries TRBV7-2 and TRBJ2-5, with D uncertain. Trimming removed 1 base from V and 0 bases from J, with 6 bases in between. The CDR3 consists of 14 residues. Germline V gene lookup returns CDR1 SGHTA and CDR2 FQGNSA. For the CDR3, the DNA is TGTGCCAGCAGCTTAGACCCGTACCAAGAGACCCAGTACTTC. Amino acids: CASSLDPYQETQYF.

The chain carries TRBV15 and TRBJ1-1, with 9 bases fitting TRBD1. The CDR3 is made up of 14 amino acids. J was trimmed by 10 bases and V by 10 bases; bases with no gene match: 16. Germline V CDR1 and CDR2: LNHNV, YYDKDF (reference sequence). CDR3 sequence: CASQDRGATLGAFF. For the CDR3, the DNA is TGTGCCAGCCAGGACAGGGGCGCAACCCTGGGAGCTTTCTTT.

This clonotype turned up a few times. The chain couples TRBV29-1 to TRBJ2-2; 8 nucleotides agree with TRBD1. The CDR3 extends over 13 amino acids. Losses at the gene ends were 5 bases for V and 6 bases for J; bases not matched to a gene: 5. Germline V CDR1 and CDR2: SQVTM, ANQGSEA. The CDR3 nucleotides are TGCAGCGTTTCATCGACAGGGGCCGGGGAGCTGTTTTTT. Amino acids: CSVSSTGAGELFF.

About this clonotype: A junction boundary mismatches the germline segment, possibly from a read error. The chain combines TRBV5-1 with TRBJ2-3; possible D gene TRBD2, 6 bases. This CDR3 is 15 amino acids long. Germline CDR1 is SGHRS and CDR2 is YFSETQ. CDR3 DNA: TGCGCCAGCAGCCCGGGAGTTTGGGGCGGCGATACGAAGTATTTT. This codes for CASSPGVWGGDTKYF. Looking up the rest from reference TRBV5-1 and TRBJ2-3 gives the full variable domain: KAGVTQTPRYLIKTRGQQVTLSCSPISGHRSVSWYQQTPGQGLQFLFEYFSETQRNKGNFPGRFSGRQFSNSRSEMNVSTLELGDSALYLCASSPGVWGGDTKYFGPGTRLTVL.

The V and J genes are TRBV20-1 and TRBJ1-1; D is unclear. Trimming left V 3 bases short and J 2 bases short, with 10 bases between. There are 13 residues in the CDR3. The germline V gene has CDR1 DFQATT and CDR2 SNEGSKA (reference sequence). DNA for the CDR3: TGCAGTGCTAGTGGGCAGACTAACACTGAAGCTTTCTTT. Residues: CSASGQTNTEAFF.

A few counts support this clonotype. The V gene is TRBV29-1, the J gene TRBJ2-7; D not certain. CDR1 is SQVTM and CDR2 is ANQGSEA in the germline V gene. Trimming took off 4 bases at V and 0 bases at J, with 10 bases between the two ends. CDR3 length: 13 residues. This CDR3 reads CSVVTASSYEQYF. DNA for the CDR3: TGCAGCGTTGTTACAGCAAGCTCCTACGAGCAGTACTTC.

Only a few counts were recorded for this clonotype. This rearrangement joins TRBV6-5 to TRBJ2-7; D is possibly TRBD2 (5 bases). V lost 6 bases and J lost 5, with 17 bases in between. This CDR3 has 14 amino acids. Germline CDR1 is MNHEY and CDR2 is SVGAGI. This CDR3 reads CASSLRASRDEQYF. The CDR3 DNA sequence: TGTGCCAGCAGCCTCCGGGCTAGCCGCGACGAGCAGTACTTC.